This entry concerns a single TCR beta chain. Compared with germline, one end of the junction differs, possibly owing to a read error. The V gene's germline CDR1 is MNHEY and CDR2 SMNVEV (reference sequence). The CDR3 sequence is 9 residues long. These data belong to a study of blood T cell repertoires in COVID-19. Study in general: Italy, Spain and the United States were the sources of the convalescent and acute COVID-19 samples. PBMCs, B-cell-depleted T cells, or T cells provided the cDNA or gDNA that made up the material.

Authors' methods: Nucleated cell counts were estimated from reference gene primer amplification. Produced via immunoSEQ multiplex PCR; TCRdb's table is partial and in-frame only. V, J and clone size are those of that table, while D and trimming were read from the DNA. The profile shows 200,000 to 300,000 clones, roughly 86% of them singletons. This chain uses TRBV27 with TRBJ1-4, with D unclear. The TCR comes from a woman younger than 45 with acute or convalescent COVID-19. The sequenced sample consisted of peripheral blood. The CDR3 sequence: CASSLNTNF. The CDR3, as DNA: TGTGCCAGCAGTTTAAACACCAATTTT.